The entry that follows covers one T cell receptor (beta chain) sequence. Authors' methods: Quantification of nucleated cells was approximated via reference gene primer amplification. Profiling relied on immunoSEQ multiplex PCR, and the TCRdb table lists in-frame clones only, not all of them. V and J calls and clone size come straight from that table; D and trimming were deduced from the DNA. The profile shows 250,000 to 300,000 clones, approximately 87% of them singletons. The record originates from a study of blood T cell repertoires in COVID-19. Study in general: In each case, the material was cDNA or gDNA derived from T cells, B-cell-depleted T cells, or PBMCs.

The TCR was taken from a woman in her twenties or thirties with COVID-19, enrolled during active disease. Sequenced input: peripheral blood.

CDR3 coding DNA: TGCGCCAGCAGGGGAGAGCCGGGAGGGGAGACCCAGTACTTC. Its translation: CASRGEPGGETQYF. This chain links TRBV5-1 with TRBJ2-5, with TRBD2 identical over 8 bases. The CDR3 is made up of 14 amino acids. Looked up from germline, CDR1 is SGHRS and CDR2 is YFSETQ. V gave up 5 bases and J gave up 5 bases; unmatched junction bases: 8.